The 18 T cell receptor beta chains listed next were all sequenced from one sample in a study of T cell responses to AZD1222 COVID-19 vaccine. The protocol was immunoSEQ multiplex PCR, while the TCRdb copy is restricted to in-frame clones and leaves out a portion. The sample includes about 140,000 clones, 91% of them seen just once. Here the sequenced sample was peripheral blood, taken 28 days after the second dose of the MenACWY control vaccine. These receptor sequences come from an adult who received the MenACWY meningococcal vaccine as a control.

The V and J genes are TRBV6-5 and TRBJ2-7; D possibly corresponds to TRBD2 (5 bases). Germline V CDR1 and CDR2: MNHEY, SVGAGI. This CDR3 is built from 12 residues. The germline V and J ends were trimmed by 11 bases and 0 bases, with 11 bases remaining between them. The CDR3 nucleotides are TGTGCCTCTGAGGGTAGCTCCTACGAGCAGTACTTC. Amino acid sequence: CASEGSSYEQYF.

Concerning this clone: Other DNA sequences from this sample encode an identical CDR3 as well. The chain has TRBV5-1 and TRBJ2-7, with D uncertain. V was trimmed by 2 bases and J by 3 bases, leaving 9 bases between them. The CDR3 consists of 13 residues. Germline CDR1 SGHRS, CDR2 YFSETQ. In DNA, the CDR3 is TGCGCCAGCAGCTTAGAAGGCGACTACGAGCAGTACTTC. Protein sequence: CASSLEGDYEQYF.

This clone showed up just once. The genes are TRBV11-3 and TRBJ2-1, with 10 bases that match TRBD2. The CDR3 extends over 17 amino acids. CDR1 is SGHNT and CDR2 is YENEEA in the germline V gene. V gave up 5 bases and J gave up 4 bases; unmatched junction bases: 11. The CDR3 sequence is CASSRVGPLAGYNEQFF. The CDR3 DNA follows: TGTGCCAGCAGCCGAGTCGGTCCACTAGCGGGGTACAATGAGCAGTTCTTC. The full variable domain, rest sourced from reference TRBV11-3 and TRBJ2-1, is EAGVVQSPRYKIIEKKQPVAFWCNPISGHNTLYWYLQNLGQGPELLIRYENEEAVDDSQLPKDRFSAERLKGVDSTLKIQPAELGDSAVYLCASSRVGPLAGYNEQFFGPGTRLTVL.

This sequence joins TRBV5-6 and TRBJ1-1; TRBD1 might be the D (6 bases). CDR3 length: 16 residues. The ends were cut back, 0 bases at V and 1 base at J, with 13 bases in the middle. From germline, CDR1 is SGHDT and CDR2 YYEEEE. CDR3: CASSLGATGTNTEAFF. The CDR3 nucleotides are TGTGCCAGCAGCTTGGGGGCCACAGGGACGAACACTGAAGCTTTCTTT.

The gene calls are TRBV7-2 and TRBJ2-5; TRBD2 agrees at 9 bases. This CDR3 is 15 amino acids long. CDR1 SGHTA and CDR2 FQGNSA come from the germline V gene. V was clipped by 3 bases and J by 7 bases; unmatched bases: 9. CDR3 DNA: TGTGCCAGCAGCTTCGTCATAGCGGGAGAGGGGACCCAGTACTTC. Translated, it gives CASSFVIAGEGTQYF.

The chain carries TRBV6-5 and TRBJ2-7, with 9 bases that match TRBD1. Germline V CDR1 and CDR2: MNHEY, SVGAGI. V was clipped by 2 bases and J by 2 bases; unmatched bases: 4. This CDR3 is built from 15 residues. The CDR3 is CASSYPDRGPYEQYF. For the CDR3, the DNA is TGTGCCAGCAGTTACCCGGACAGGGGACCCTACGAGCAGTACTTC.

The chain employs TRBV6-6 and TRBJ1-1; 9 bases agree with TRBD1. The CDR3 loop spans 14 amino acids. The germline gives CDR1 MNHNY, CDR2 SVGAGI (reference sequence). With V trimmed by 1 base and J by 8 bases, 5 bases remained unmatched. CDR3 DNA sequence: TGTGCCAGCAGTTACTTAGGACAGGGGATAGAAGCTTTCTTT. Amino acid sequence: CASSYLGQGIEAFF.

V usage is TRBV4-3 and J usage is TRBJ1-2, with 12 bases aligning to TRBD1. Germline-derived CDR1 and CDR2 are LGHNA and YSLEER. The J segment lost 7 bases and the V segment lost 0 bases, leaving 3 bases of the junction unmatched. This CDR3 contains 15 residues. The CDR3 DNA is TGCGCCAGCAGCCAAGAGGGACAGGGGGCCTTTGGCTACACCTTC. Translated, it gives CASSQEGQGAFGYTF.

This chain connects TRBV6-5 to TRBJ2-3; TRBD1 is a possible D gene (5 bases). The CDR3 is made up of 12 amino acids. CDR1 is MNHEY, CDR2 SVGAGI, per germline. The ends were cut back, 6 bases at V and 2 bases at J, with 6 bases in the middle. CDR3 amino acids: CASRTDTDTQYF. The CDR3 DNA is TGTGCCAGCAGGACAGACACAGATACGCAGTATTTT.

The chain recombines TRBV4-3 with TRBJ2-1; D is uncertain. In germline, CDR1 is LGHNA, CDR2 YSLEER. The CDR3 is made up of 13 amino acids. V was clipped by 0 bases and J by 5 bases, with 5 bases between them. The CDR3 spells CASSQESNNEQFF. As DNA, the CDR3 is TGCGCCAGCAGCCAAGAGTCCAACAATGAGCAGTTCTTC.

V is TRBV5-5 and J is TRBJ1-5; D might be TRBD1 (5 bases). V lost 2 bases and J 6 bases, leaving 15 bases between the germline ends. In germline, CDR1 is SGHKS, CDR2 YYEKEE (reference sequence). There are 15 residues in the CDR3. This CDR3 reads CASSFFEDKGQPQHF. The DNA of the CDR3 is TGTGCCAGCAGCTTTTTCGAGGACAAAGGTCAGCCCCAGCATTTT.

J is TRBJ2-7 and V is TRBV4-1; D possibly matches TRBD1 or TRBD2 (5 bases each). The CDR3 loop spans 15 amino acids. Germline V gene sequence: CDR1 MGHRA, CDR2 YSYEKL. V dropped 0 bases and J dropped 6 bases, with 15 bases sitting between them. The CDR3: CASSQDSGAAAEQYF. The CDR3 coding sequence is TGCGCCAGCAGCCAAGATTCCGGGGCGGCGGCCGAGCAGTACTTC.

This chain uses TRBV6-6 with TRBJ1-4, with D tentatively TRBD1 (5 bases). With 6 bases removed from V and 6 bases from J, the gap between germline ends came to 14 bases. In germline, CDR1 is MNHNY, CDR2 SVGAGI (reference sequence). The CDR3 loop spans 14 amino acids. The CDR3 spells CASRYDSSYEKLFF. In DNA, the CDR3 is TGTGCCAGCAGATACGACAGCTCCTATGAAAAACTGTTTTTT.

This clone appeared a single time. One end of the junction is discordant with germline, which a read error may explain. The genes are TRBV3-1 (or the pseudogene TRBV3-2) and TRBJ1-2; the D gene is possibly TRBD1 (5 bases). Per germline, CDR1 LGHDT and CDR2 YNNKEL (reference sequence). The CDR3 extends over 14 amino acids. The CDR3, as DNA: TGTGCCAGCGGCCACGAGGGGCGGAACTATGGCTACACCTTC. Its translation: CASGHEGRNYGYTF.

The chain has TRBV24-1 and TRBJ2-5; 8 bases match TRBD1. The trim removed 4 bases at V and 4 bases at J, leaving 7 bases unmatched. Germline V gene sequence: CDR1 KGHDR, CDR2 SFDVKD. The length of the CDR3 is 15 residues. The CDR3 bases are TGTGCCACCAGTGACCCGACAGGGGCGGGAGAGACCCAGTACTTC. Amino acid sequence: CATSDPTGAGETQYF.

The rearrangement uses TRBV6-5 and TRBJ1-3, with D uncertain. Germline V gene lookup returns CDR1 MNHEY and CDR2 SVGAGI. Trimming removed 8 bases at V and 3 bases at J, with 11 bases between. The CDR3 sequence is 13 residues long. The CDR3 is CASSPSNGNTIYF. The CDR3 nucleotides are TGTGCCAGCTCCCCCTCTAATGGAAACACCATATATTTT.

The chain employs TRBV18 and TRBJ2-1; TRBD2 aligns across 10 bases. The germline V gene encodes CDR1 KGHSH and CDR2 LQKENI. Trimming took 6 bases from V and 7 from J; bases not matched to a gene: 9. The CDR3 loop spans 15 amino acids. CDR3 sequence: CASSQTSGETNEQFF. CDR3 in DNA: TGTGCCAGCTCTCAAACTAGCGGGGAAACAAATGAGCAGTTCTTC.

The chain is built from TRBV28 and TRBJ2-5, with 9 bases matching TRBD2. Germline V CDR1 and CDR2: MDHEN, SYDVKM. The CDR3 extends over 15 amino acids. V was clipped by 5 bases and J by 4 bases; unmatched bases: 8. CDR3 amino acids: CASSGIAGGRETQYF. The CDR3, as DNA: TGTGCCAGCAGTGGAATCGCGGGAGGGCGAGAGACCCAGTACTTC.